This TCR beta chain was recovered during a study of control samples from healthy donors and cancer patients. Per the germline V gene, CDR1 is SQVTM and CDR2 is ANQGSEA. The CDR3 totals 12 residues. V lost 5 bases to trimming and J lost 2 bases, with 9 bases between them. The protocol was immunoSEQ multiplex PCR, while the TCRdb copy is restricted to in-frame clones and leaves out a portion. The profile covers some 130,000 clones, with 90% appearing a single time and almost 2.5% taken by the ten largest. This clone was observed a single time. The V and J genes are TRBV29-1 and TRBJ2-5; D might be TRBD2 (5 bases). Sequencing input: blood. This sequence was found in a man aged 18 to 29 in good health. DNA for the CDR3: TGCAGCGTTAGAAGAGGGCAAGAGACCCAGTACTTC. It specifies CSVRRGQETQYF. The full variable domain, completed using reference TRBV29-1 and TRBJ2-5, is SAVISQKPSRDICQRGTSLTIQCQVDSQVTMMFWYRQQPGQSLTLIATANQGSEATYESGFVIDKFPISRPNLTFSTLTVSNMSPEDSSIYLCSVRRGQETQYFGPGTRLLVL.